This T cell receptor beta chain was captured by sequencing in a study of blood T cell repertoires in COVID-19. Recruits, aged roughly 18 to 89 years, lived in under 25 US areas. The CDR3 consists of 15 residues. Germline CDR1 MNHEY, CDR2 SVGAGI. V gave up 4 bases and J gave up 2 bases; unmatched junction bases: 4. In the original analysis: Estimation of nucleated cell counts was performed using reference gene primer amplification. TCRdb keeps only in-frame clones here, not all; method: immunoSEQ multiplex PCR. V and J calls and clone size follow that table, whereas D and trimming were derived from the DNA. The sample lists fewer than 300,000 clones, under 95% occurring once.

This chain joins TRBV6-5 and TRBJ2-7; 11 positions agree with TRBD2. This TCR derives from a woman in her thirties or forties with acute COVID-19. The specimen sequenced was PBMCs or T cells enriched from blood (not recorded which). CDR3 coding DNA: TGTGCCAGCAGTTTGACTAGCGGGACCCCCTACGAGCAGTACTTC. Protein product: CASSLTSGTPYEQYF.